This T cell receptor (beta chain) was documented in a study of blood T cell repertoires in COVID-19. The V and J ends lost 8 bases and 2 bases, in that order; junction bases with no gene match: 5. The CDR3 is 14 residues long. CDR1 is SNHLY, CDR2 FYNNEI, per germline. This clone was counted only a few times. This table comes from immunoSEQ multiplex PCR, and its TCRdb copy is limited to in-frame clones, with some not included. Of fewer than 250,000 clones in the sample, 80% to 90% were seen once. This clonotype originated in a woman aged 80 or over with acute or convalescent COVID-19. The V call is TRBV2, the J call TRBJ2-1, with 8 positions matching TRBD2. Source material: peripheral blood. The CDR3 loop reads CASSSGGAYNEQFF. The CDR3 region has the DNA TGTGCCAGCTCCAGCGGGGGAGCCTACAATGAGCAGTTCTTC. Combining the CDR3 with reference TRBV2 and TRBJ2-1 gives the whole variable domain EPEVTQTPSHQVTQMGQEVILRCVPISNHLYFYWYRQILGQKVEFLVSFYNNEISEKSEIFDDQFSVERPDGSNFTLKIRSTKLEDSAMYFCASSSGGAYNEQFFGPGTRLTVL.